These T cell receptor beta chains were read from a single sample in a study of blood T cell repertoires in COVID-19. The method was immunoSEQ multiplex PCR; TCRdb's version includes in-frame clones alone and lacks a portion of them. The sample lists some 130,000 clones; 75% to 90% were seen once. Material: peripheral blood. The receptors were gathered from a man between 65 and 80 years old with acute or convalescent COVID-19. Both conserved end residues are part of each CDR3. D genes are given only for firm matches. The size entry is marked missing in some rows and otherwise reads once, few, many or a size class.

>TRBV5-8|TRBJ1-1|.|.
TGTGCCAGCAGCTTGAGGTCAGGGATCTCTGAAGCTTTCTTT
CASSLRSGISEAFF
>TRBV28|TRBJ1-1|.|few
TGTGCCAGCAGGTCTACAGGGAACACTGAAGCTTTCTTT
CASRSTGNTEAFF
>TRBV19|TRBJ1-4|.|.
TGTGCCAGTAGTATCTTCGCAGGGAATGAAAAACTGTTTTTT
CASSIFAGNEKLFF
>TRBV19|TRBJ1-2|.|.
TGTGCCAGTAGGGAACAGGGATCGAACTATGGCTACACCTTC
CASREQGSNYGYTF
>TRBV3-1/TRBV3-2|TRBJ2-5|.|.
TGTGCCAGCAGCCAAGATAGGGGAGGGGGGGCCTTGGAGACCCAGTACTTC
CASSQDRGGGALETQYF
>TRBV1|TRBJ2-3|.|.
TGCACCAGCAGCCGGGGTAGCGGGGGGCTGAGCACAGATACGCAGTATTTT
CTSSRGSGGLSTDTQYF
>TRBV2|TRBJ1-1|.|.
TGTGCCAGCAGGGAAACAGTAAACACTGAAGCTTTCTTT
CASRETVNTEAFF
>TRBV5-1|TRBJ1-1|.|few
TGCGCCAGCAGCCCGTCCCGGGACAAAGCTTTCTTT
CASSPSRDKAFF
>TRBV5-5|TRBJ2-1|.|.
TGTGCCAGCAGTCTCGCAGATCCAGGGTCCGAGCAGTTCTTC
CASSLADPGSEQFF
>TRBV10-3|TRBJ1-1|.|.
TGTGCCATCAGTGAGGATAGGGACACACAAGAAGCTTTCTTT
CAISEDRDTQEAFF
>TRBV11-3|TRBJ2-7|.|.
TGTGCCAGCAGCTTAATAGGGGACGAGCAGTACTTC
CASSLIGDEQYF
>TRBV29-1|TRBJ2-3|TRBD2|.
TGCAGCGCCCGGGGAGGTTCTAGCGGTAGCACAGATACGCAGTATTTT
CSARGGSSGSTDTQYF
>TRBV18|TRBJ1-4|.|.
TGTGCCAGCTCACGGCGGGGGCAGGGGAATGAAAAACTGTTTTTT
CASSRRGQGNEKLFF
>TRBV5-1|TRBJ2-1|.|once
TGCGCCAGCAGCGCATTTAGTCATGAGCAGTTCTTC
CASSAFSHEQFF
>TRBV25-1|TRBJ2-7|TRBD1|.
TGTGCCAGCAGTGAAACTGGGGACAGGGACTACGAGCAGTACTTC
CASSETGDRDYEQYF
>TRBV5-1|TRBJ1-1|TRBD1|few
TGCGCCAGCAGGGGGACAGGGATTGACACTGAAGCTTTCTTT
CASRGTGIDTEAFF
>TRBV19|TRBJ1-5|.|.
TGTGCCAGTGCAGACATGGGCTATCAGCCCCAGCATTTT
CASADMGYQPQHF
>TRBV5-6|TRBJ1-6|TRBD1|.
TGTGCCAGCAGCTTAGGGACAGGGACCGCCTATAATTCACCCCTCCACTTT
CASSLGTGTAYNSPLHF
>TRBV5-1|TRBJ2-3|TRBD2|.
TGCGCCAGCAGCTTTAGCGGGGGGACAATAGATACGCAGTATTTT
CASSFSGGTIDTQYF
>TRBV19|TRBJ1-1|.|.
TGTGCGTCGACAGGGAACACTGAAGCTTTCTTT
CASTGNTEAFF
>TRBV19|TRBJ2-6|TRBD1|few
TGTGCCAGTAGTAGCTCGGGACAGGGCTCATCTGGGGCCAACGTCCTGACTTTC
CASSSSGQGSSGANVLTF
>TRBV19|TRBJ2-2|.|once
TGTGCCAGTAGTATCTCCAGAAACACCGGGGAGCTGTTTTTT
CASSISRNTGELFF
>TRBV4-2|TRBJ2-1|.|.
TGTGCCAGCAGCCAAGCAATTAGCGCAAACAATGAGCAGTTCTTC
CASSQAISANNEQFF
>TRBV21-1|TRBJ1-6|.|.
TGTGCCAGCGTCCAGGGGGCGGGTGATTCACCCCTCCACTTT
CASVQGAGDSPLHF
>TRBV6-5|TRBJ1-2|.|.
TGTGCCAGCAAGGTGGGGGGTAACTATGGCTACACCTTC
CASKVGGNYGYTF
>TRBV4-1|TRBJ1-1|.|few
TGCGCCAGCAGCCCTCTTCGGGGGAGGGGGTACATCTTAAACACTGAAGCTTTCTTT
CASSPLRGRGYILNTEAFF
>TRBV7-3|TRBJ2-3|TRBD1|.
TGTGCCAGCCCGGGACAGGGAATAGATACGCAGTATTTT
CASPGQGIDTQYF
>TRBV5-6|TRBJ1-2|.|.
TGTGCCAGCAGCTTGGCCCTGGCGGCTGACTATGGCTACACCTTC
CASSLALAADYGYTF
>TRBV18|TRBJ2-5|TRBD1|.
TGTGCCAGCTCGCAAAGACAGGGAGCTGAGACCCAGTACTTC
CASSQRQGAETQYF
>TRBV28|TRBJ1-1|.|.
TGTGCCAGCAGTTTATTGTCGGGAGGGGTGAACACTGAAGCTTTCTTT
CASSLLSGGVNTEAFF
>TRBV5-4|TRBJ1-2|.|.
TGTGCCAGCAGCCGCGACGGAGAGTTTAGCTATGGCTACACCTTC
CASSRDGEFSYGYTF
>TRBV6-6|TRBJ2-7|.|once
TGTGCCAGCAGTTATTCCGATAGCTCCTACGAGCAGTACTTC
CASSYSDSSYEQYF
>TRBV19|TRBJ2-7|TRBD2|.
TGTGCCAGTAGTATGGGGACTAGCGGGTACGAGCAGTACTTC
CASSMGTSGYEQYF
>TRBV6-1|TRBJ2-1|TRBD2|.
TGTGCCAGCAGTGTTCGAGCGGGGGGGTCCAATGAGCAGTTCTTC
CASSVRAGGSNEQFF
>TRBV7-9|TRBJ2-7|TRBD1|few
TGTGCCAGCAGCCTTTCCGGACAGGAGGCGCAGTACTTC
CASSLSGQEAQYF
>TRBV2|TRBJ2-3|.|.
TGTGCCAGCAGCTGGGACTCCGGGGGCACAGATACGCAGTATTTT
CASSWDSGGTDTQYF
>TRBV7-6|TRBJ2-1|.|.
TGTGCCAGCAGCTTAGCCCTAGGAAGGGGGTTCAACAATGAGCAGTTCTTC
CASSLALGRGFNNEQFF
>TRBV5-6|TRBJ2-3|TRBD2|.
TGTGCCAGCACCCCGGGACTAGAGTTTAGCACAGATACGCAGTATTTT
CASTPGLEFSTDTQYF
>TRBV5-1|TRBJ2-1|.|.
TGCGCCAGCAGCTTGGCCGGGGTCCTTTATTCCTACAATGAGCAGTTCTTC
CASSLAGVLYSYNEQFF
>TRBV19|TRBJ1-5|.|.
TGTGCCAGTAATGACGACACGGAACAGCCCCAGCATTTT
CASNDDTEQPQHF
>TRBV19|TRBJ1-1|TRBD1|.
TGTGCCAGTAATCATCGACAGGGGATGAGCACTGAAGCTTTCTTT
CASNHRQGMSTEAFF
>TRBV7-9|TRBJ1-3|.|.
TGTGCCAGCAGCTTAGGTGGGTGGGGCGCCTCTGGAAACACCATATATTTT
CASSLGGWGASGNTIYF
>TRBV10-2|TRBJ2-7|TRBD2|once
TGCGCCAGCAGATTATCTAGCGGGGGGTTCTACGAGCAGTACTTC
CASRLSSGGFYEQYF
>TRBV7-6|TRBJ1-4|.|few
TGTGCCAGCAGCGTAGAGAGAGGATTTAATGAAAAACTGTTTTTT
CASSVERGFNEKLFF
>TRBV18|TRBJ1-2|TRBD1|.
TGTGCCAGCTCAGCCTCCGGGACAGCCTATGGCTACACCTTC
CASSASGTAYGYTF
>TRBV6-4|TRBJ2-5|.|.
TGTGCCAGCAGCAAGACGGGACACCCTCAAGAGACCCAGTACTTC
CASSKTGHPQETQYF
>TRBV5-5|TRBJ1-1|TRBD1|many
TGTGCCAGCAGCGAAGACAGGGACACTGAAGCTTTCTTT
CASSEDRDTEAFF
>TRBV4-2|TRBJ1-4|.|.
TGTGCCAGCAGCCCTGGTTCGGGGGGAAACAATGAAAAACTGTTTTTT
CASSPGSGGNNEKLFF
>TRBV15|TRBJ1-2|.|.
TGTGCCACCAGCAGCGGAGAGATTCACCAGGGCTACACCTTC
CATSSGEIHQGYTF